This TCR beta chain comes out of a study of T cells in Graves' hyperthyroidism and ophthalmopathy. Broader study findings: Progression to ophthalmopathy was predicted a median of roughly 6.8 months early.

The sample holds many counts of this clonotype. Its antigen remains unidentified. Regions amplified from RNA transcripts were the TCR beta CDR3 regions. A first-round RT-PCR of the TCR CDR3 used the HTBI primer set. TCRdb passed the multiplex PCR reads through MiXCR, listing each CDR3 protein once. The sample holds 330,000 or so distinct CDR3 sequences, 15% to 20% seen once. Every diagnosis used clinical symptoms, serum thyroxine and TRAb, thyroid ultrasound and orbital computed tomography. Fresh peripheral blood, about 10 ml of it, supplied the PBMCs. This CDR3 has 12 residues. V shed 5 bases and J shed 7 bases, with 8 bases lying between them. From germline, CDR1 is SNHLY and CDR2 FYNNEI.

This sequence originates from a woman between 40 and 50 years old with Graves' ophthalmopathy. The chain carries TRBV2 and TRBJ2-2; D tentatively fits TRBD1 or TRBD2 (5 bases each). Source material: blood. The CDR3 bases are TGTGCCAGCAGTTGGGACCTCGGGGAGCTGTTTTTT. As protein: CASSWDLGELFF.